What follows are 13 T cell receptor beta chains derived from one specimen sequenced in a study of Ad26.COV2.S vaccination and SARS-CoV-2 variants. Stated treatment: 19 received Ad26.COV2.S at low or high dose, single or two shots; 5 received placebo; per-sample allocation not given. After the first vaccine or placebo injection, samples were drawn on day 63. Sequencing was performed with immunoSEQ multiplex PCR; in TCRdb, only in-frame clones are kept and a portion is missing. Of a few hundred thousand clones detected, 83% appear once; the ten largest clones hold around 7%. Source: peripheral blood, taken in a trial of Ad26.COV2.S vaccine versus placebo. These receptor sequences come from a person aged 18-60 years who received the Ad26.COV2.S COVID-19 vaccine or a placebo.

The V and J genes are TRBV9 and TRBJ2-1; D is undetermined. CDR1 and CDR2 from the germline V gene are SGDLS and YYNGEE. Between the trimmed V and J ends, which lost 2 bases and 6 bases, there was a span of 9 bases. CDR3 length: 13 residues. CDR3 loop: CASSVGAVNEQFF. The DNA of the CDR3 is TGTGCCAGCAGCGTCGGAGCAGTCAATGAGCAGTTCTTC.

The gene calls are TRBV4-2 and TRBJ2-1; 12 positions match TRBD2. The CDR3 totals 15 residues. From germline, CDR1 is LGHNA and CDR2 YNFKEQ. The J segment lost 12 bases and the V segment lost 2 bases, leaving 8 bases of the junction unmatched. CDR3 in amino acids: CASSQRGLAGSLQFF. CDR3 nucleotides: TGTGCCAGCAGCCAACGGGGACTAGCGGGCTCGTTGCAGTTCTTC.

V and J are TRBV6-5 and TRBJ1-1; D not certain. V was pared by 8 bases and J by 1 base, with 14 bases between. Germline V gene lookup returns CDR1 MNHEY and CDR2 SVGAGI. This CDR3 has 14 residues. Here the CDR3 DNA reads TGTGCCAGCTACGTTCGGAGGAAGAACACTGAAGCTTTCTTT. Translated: CASYVRRKNTEAFF.

The CDR3 loop is CASGDRGEEETQYF. In DNA form, the CDR3 reads TGTGCCAGTGGAGACAGGGGAGAGGAAGAGACCCAGTACTTC. This rearrangement joins TRBV19 to TRBJ2-5; TRBD1 matches at 8 bases. CDR1 is LNHDA and CDR2 is SQIVND in the germline V gene (reference sequence). V was pared by 8 bases and J by 3 bases, with 8 bases of the junction left unmatched. This CDR3 contains 14 residues.

This chain links TRBV12-5 with TRBJ2-3, with D unclear. This CDR3 comprises 13 residues. The germline V gene encodes CDR1 LGHNT and CDR2 FRNRAP. The ends were cut back, 2 bases at V and 3 bases at J, with 6 bases in the middle. DNA of the CDR3: TGTGCTAGTGGTTTGAGTGGGACAGATACGCAGTATTTT. Protein sequence: CASGLSGTDTQYF. Looking up the rest from reference TRBV12-5 and TRBJ2-3 gives the full variable domain: DARVTQTPRHKVTEMGQEVTMRCQPILGHNTVFWYRQTMMQGLELLAYFRNRAPLDDSGMPKDRFSAEMPDATLATLKIQPSEPRDSAVYFCASGLSGTDTQYFGPGTRLTVL.

The V and J genes are TRBV7-2 and TRBJ1-2; 8 bases agree with TRBD1. V shed 1 base, J shed 7 bases, and the junction held 5 bases outside the gene matches. Per the germline V gene, CDR1 is SGHTA and CDR2 is FQGNSA. There are 14 residues in the CDR3. The CDR3 bases are TGTGCCAGCAGCTTAGGCGGACAGGGACTTGGCTACACCTTC. Residues: CASSLGGQGLGYTF.

V is TRBV30 and J is TRBJ1-4, with D possibly being TRBD1 (5 bases). Germline CDR1 is GTSNPN and CDR2 is SVGIG (reference sequence). V lost 4 bases, J lost 8 bases, and 14 bases lay in between. CDR3 size: 13 residues. The CDR3 is CAWTPGGWEKLFF. The CDR3 DNA sequence: TGTGCCTGGACCCCCGGGGGGTGGGAAAAACTGTTTTTT.

This clone came up a few times. The CDR3 sequence: CASSESGQGNGNTIYF. Here the CDR3 DNA reads TGTGCCAGCAGTGAAAGCGGACAGGGCAATGGAAACACCATATATTTT. This rearrangement joins TRBV6-1 to TRBJ1-3; TRBD1 matches at 8 bases. The CDR3 length is 16 residues. V was pared by 2 bases and J by 3 bases, with 6 bases of the junction left unmatched. CDR1 is MNHNS and CDR2 is SASEGT in the germline V gene.

This chain links TRBV3-1 (or the pseudogene TRBV3-2) with TRBJ2-7; the D gene is possibly TRBD1 (6 bases). V was cut by 4 bases and J by 3 bases, with 13 bases left in between. The CDR3 has 14 residues. CDR1 is LGHDT, CDR2 YNNKEL, per germline (reference sequence). CDR3 sequence (DNA): TGTGCCAGCAGCCGGGACACCCGGCTCTACGAGCAGTACTTC. Amino acid sequence: CASSRDTRLYEQYF.

The chain has TRBV27 and TRBJ2-2; D is perhaps TRBD2 (6 bases). CDR3 length: 15 amino acids. Trimming left V 8 bases short and J 2 bases short, with 15 bases between. Germline V CDR1 and CDR2: MNHEY, SMNVEV (reference sequence). The CDR3: CASGGLTINTGELFF. The CDR3, as DNA: TGTGCCAGCGGGGGACTGACAATAAACACCGGGGAGCTGTTTTTT.

V is TRBV7-3 and J is TRBJ1-6, with TRBD1 matching 9 bases. Germline lookup yields CDR1 SGHTA and CDR2 FQGTGA. The V and J ends lost 0 bases and 10 bases, in that order; junction bases with no gene match: 4. This CDR3 comprises 15 residues. CDR3 in amino acids: CASSLTRTGDSPLHF. The CDR3 nucleotides read TGTGCCAGCAGCTTAACGAGGACAGGGGACTCACCCCTCCACTTT.

This clone was seen once. This chain links TRBV6-5 with TRBJ1-2; D ambiguous. Germline values: CDR1 MNHEY, CDR2 SVGAGI. The V end lost 7 bases, the J end lost 4 bases, and 13 bases lay between the germline ends. The CDR3 totals 13 residues. The CDR3 loop is CASTAYRIYGYTF. The CDR3 DNA is TGTGCCAGCACCGCATATAGGATCTATGGCTACACCTTC.

The chain has TRBV29-1 and TRBJ1-2, with D possibly matching TRBD1 (5 bases). This CDR3 region has 13 residues. Germline V gives CDR1 SQVTM, CDR2 ANQGSEA. V was trimmed by 2 bases and J by 8 bases, leaving 15 bases between them. CDR3 nucleotide sequence: TGCAGCGTTGAAACTCGGGGCATGGCCGGCTACACCTTC. Residues: CSVETRGMAGYTF. Variable domain in full (rest from reference TRBV29-1 and TRBJ1-2): SAVISQKPSRDICQRGTSLTIQCQVDSQVTMMFWYRQQPGQSLTLIATANQGSEATYESGFVIDKFPISRPNLTFSTLTVSNMSPEDSSIYLCSVETRGMAGYTFGSGTRLTVV.